This TCR beta chain stems from a study of CD8 T cells in ankylosing spondylitis. CDR1 is SGHVS and CDR2 is FQNEAQ in the germline V gene. The CDR3 spans 13 residues. V was clipped by 5 bases and J by 7 bases, with 14 bases between them. Study results and caveats: Within peripheral blood, clones linked to disease were CD8+ and relatively rare. One TCR beta motif, made up of several highly homologous variants, appeared characteristic of ankylosing spondylitis blood.

Quantitative barcoded 5'-RACE was used to prepare TCR beta libraries. Via MiXCR, TCRdb re-called the 5' RACE reads, giving one row per CDR3 protein. This table holds approximately 250,000 distinct CDR3 sequences, 24% found once. This clonotype showed up just a few times. Its antigen is as yet unknown. This receptor was obtained from a male donor with ankylosing spondylitis or in good health (not recorded which). Sequenced sample: blood, either unsorted or a sorted T cell fraction (not recorded which). The chain links TRBV7-8 to TRBJ1-1; D remains ambiguous. CDR3 sequence (DNA): TGTGCCAGCAGCCCGGCGGTTGGCCTTGAAGCTTTCTTT. It encodes CASSPAVGLEAFF.